This T cell receptor beta chain was found in a study of blood T cell repertoires in COVID-19. The method was immunoSEQ multiplex PCR; TCRdb's version includes in-frame clones alone and lacks a portion of them. The sample includes about 270,000 clones, under 90% of them seen just once. The source material was peripheral blood. This sequence was found in a man in his fifties with acute or convalescent COVID-19.

CDR3 sequence reads: CASSHQGNTGELFF. The DNA for the CDR3 is TGTGCCAGCAGCCATCAGGGGAACACCGGGGAGCTGTTTTTT. The chain employs TRBV28 and TRBJ2-2, with D perhaps matching TRBD1 (5 bases). This CDR3 is 14 amino acids long. With 6 bases removed from V and 1 base from J, the gap between germline ends came to 9 bases. CDR1 is MDHEN, CDR2 SYDVKM, per germline.